The following is a T cell receptor beta chain sequence with its context. The antigen is undetermined. The same CDR3 is also encoded by other DNA sequences in this sample. Use of 60 Vbeta and 13 Jbeta primers characterized the PCR. The repertoire was sequenced with immunoSEQ multiplex PCR; TCRdb's copy has only in-frame clones and lacks some. The sample's table shows approximately 150,000 clones. The record originates from a study of cytomegalovirus exposure and HLA in healthy donors. Findings of the study overall: Equally common other TCR beta chains were less clonally expanded than HLA-associated ones, a later analysis found.

This CDR3 has 13 amino acids. The V end was cut by 3 bases, the J end by 4 bases, with 9 bases between. Germline V gene data show CDR1 as LGHNA and CDR2 as YSLEER. V usage is TRBV4-3 and J usage is TRBJ1-1, with D maybe TRBD1 (6 bases). Sequenced input: PBMCs. This receptor was obtained from a woman aged 40 to 49 in good health and CMV-seronegative. The CDR3 loop is CASSQARGTEAFF. The CDR3 coding sequence is TGCGCCAGCAGCCAGGCCAGGGGCACTGAAGCTTTCTTT.